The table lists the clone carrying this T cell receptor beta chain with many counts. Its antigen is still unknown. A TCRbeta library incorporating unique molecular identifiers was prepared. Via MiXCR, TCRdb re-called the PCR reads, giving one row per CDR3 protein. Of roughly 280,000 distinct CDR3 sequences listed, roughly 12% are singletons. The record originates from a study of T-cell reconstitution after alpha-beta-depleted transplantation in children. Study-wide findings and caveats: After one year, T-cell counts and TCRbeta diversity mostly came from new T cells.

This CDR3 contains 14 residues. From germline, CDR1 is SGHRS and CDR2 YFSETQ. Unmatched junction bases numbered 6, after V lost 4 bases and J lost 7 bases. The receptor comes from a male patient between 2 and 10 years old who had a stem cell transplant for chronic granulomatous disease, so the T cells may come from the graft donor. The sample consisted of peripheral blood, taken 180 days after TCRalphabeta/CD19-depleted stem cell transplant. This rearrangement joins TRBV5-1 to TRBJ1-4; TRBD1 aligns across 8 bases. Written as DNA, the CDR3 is TGCGCCAGCAGCCTGGACAGGGCGGGTGAAAAACTGTTTTTT. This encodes CASSLDRAGEKLFF.